The rows below give T cell receptor beta chains drawn from one sample of a study of cytomegalovirus exposure and HLA in healthy donors. Profiled with immunoSEQ multiplex PCR; TCRdb holds only in-frame clones, not every one. This sample carries about 90,000 clones, around three quarters of them seen once, and the ten largest clones take 0.57%. Material: PBMCs. All receptors come from a man in his thirties or forties in good health and CMV-seronegative. Each CDR3 is given with its conserved first and last residue. A D gene is named only where the DNA matches it firmly. The size entry is marked missing in some rows and otherwise reads once, few, many or a size class.

V gene	D gene	clone size	J gene	CDR3 protein	CDR3 DNA
TRBV15	TRBD2	.	TRBJ2-1	CATSSILLAGGTNEQFF	TGTGCCACCAGCAGCATACTACTAGCGGGAGGGACGAATGAGCAGTTCTTC
TRBV5-1	TRBD1	.	TRBJ2-1	CASSFDRGNSHNEQFF	TGCGCCAGCAGCTTTGACAGGGGGAACTCACACAATGAGCAGTTCTTC
TRBV27	.	.	TRBJ2-2	CASSLRGLVGELFF	TGTGCCAGCAGTTTACGGGGTTTAGTCGGGGAGCTGTTTTTT
TRBV11-2	TRBD1	.	TRBJ1-2	CASSHLRDRNPYGYTF	TGTGCCAGCAGCCACCTCCGGGACAGGAACCCCTATGGCTACACCTTC
TRBV6-4	TRBD1	once	TRBJ2-1	CASSDSRGRRSEQFF	TGTGCCAGCAGTGACTCGAGGGGGCGCCGGTCCGAGCAGTTCTTC
TRBV7-9	.	.	TRBJ2-5	CASSLLYDRQETQYF	TGTGCCAGCAGCTTATTGTATGACAGGCAAGAGACCCAGTACTTC
TRBV9	TRBD2	.	TRBJ2-2	CASGLAGGSGELFF	TGTGCCAGTGGACTAGCGGGGGGAAGTGGGGAGCTGTTTTTT
TRBV15	.	.	TRBJ1-4	CATSRDRQDNEKLFF	TGTGCCACCAGCAGAGATCGGCAGGATAATGAAAAACTGTTTTTT
TRBV5-4	TRBD1	.	TRBJ2-5	CASSARQGALGETQYF	TGTGCCAGCAGCGCCAGACAGGGGGCGCTGGGGGAGACCCAGTACTTC
TRBV29-1	TRBD1	.	TRBJ2-1	CSVARQGPYNEQFF	TGCAGCGTGGCCCGACAGGGCCCCTACAATGAGCAGTTCTTC
TRBV6-6	TRBD2	.	TRBJ2-1	CASNRGKGTSGVEQFF	TGTGCCAGTAATCGGGGGAAAGGGACTAGCGGTGTTGAGCAGTTCTTC
TRBV18	TRBD1	.	TRBJ2-5	CASSRTDRAQETQYF	TGTGCCAGCTCACGGACTGACAGGGCTCAAGAGACCCAGTACTTC
TRBV12-5	.	.	TRBJ1-2	CASGLLGAGGYGYTF	TGTGCTAGTGGTTTGCTCGGTGCGGGGGGATATGGCTACACCTTC
TRBV15	.	.	TRBJ2-7	CATSRRQGGGEQYF	TGTGCCACCAGCAGAAGGCAGGGTGGGGGGGAGCAGTACTTC
TRBV7-9	TRBD1	.	TRBJ2-5	CASSLGTGKETQYF	TGTGCCAGCAGCCTTGGGACAGGAAAAGAGACCCAGTACTTC
TRBV5-8	TRBD1	.	TRBJ2-1	CASSSGTGGWKQFF	TGTGCCAGCAGCTCAGGTACAGGGGGCTGGAAGCAGTTCTTC
TRBV4-2	TRBD1	.	TRBJ2-5	CASSPRPDRAQETQYF	TGTGCCAGCAGCCCTAGACCGGACAGGGCCCAAGAGACCCAGTACTTC
TRBV9	.	.	TRBJ2-1	CASSVRDNDFNEQFF	TGTGCCAGCAGCGTAAGGGACAACGATTTCAATGAGCAGTTCTTC
TRBV2	TRBD1	few	TRBJ1-1	CASSDEGAGEAFF	TGTGCCAGCAGTGACGAGGGGGCGGGTGAAGCTTTCTTT
TRBV25-1	.	.	TRBJ1-2	CASSEQGGYGYTF	TGTGCCAGCAGTGAACAGGGCGGCTATGGCTACACCTTC
TRBV5-1	.	.	TRBJ2-5	CASSLGGPSPGTQYF	TGCGCCAGCAGCTTGGGTGGGCCGTCTCCCGGGACCCAGTACTTC
TRBV2	.	.	TRBJ2-1	CASSDESSSYNEQFF	TGTGCCAGCAGTGATGAATCTAGCTCCTACAATGAGCAGTTCTTC
TRBV7-2	TRBD1	.	TRBJ2-3	CASSQRQGASDTQYF	TGTGCCAGCAGCCAAAGACAGGGGGCTTCGGATACGCAGTATTTT
TRBV7-9	.	.	TRBJ2-7	CASSLVGREFVPYEQYF	TGTGCCAGCAGCTTAGTGGGCAGGGAATTTGTCCCCTACGAGCAGTACTTC
TRBV9	.	.	TRBJ1-5	CASSAPGSNQPQHF	TGTGCCAGCAGCGCCCCGGGAAGCAATCAGCCCCAGCATTTT
TRBV5-1	.	.	TRBJ2-5	CASSLAHGQETQYF	TGCGCCAGCAGCTTGGCCCACGGGCAAGAGACCCAGTACTTC
TRBV4-1	.	.	TRBJ1-6	CASSQEHSYNSPLHF	TGCGCCAGCAGCCAAGAACACAGCTATAATTCACCCCTCCACTTT
TRBV2	TRBD1	few	TRBJ1-2	CASIGGTGANYGYTF	TGTGCCAGCATTGGGGGGACAGGGGCTAACTATGGCTACACCTTC
TRBV5-4	TRBD1	.	TRBJ2-5	CASSLRQGETVETQYF	TGTGCCAGCAGCCTGAGACAGGGAGAAACGGTGGAGACCCAGTACTTC
TRBV11-1	TRBD1	.	TRBJ1-1	CASSFGTVREEAFF	TGTGCCAGCAGCTTCGGGACAGTGAGGGAGGAAGCTTTCTTT
TRBV4-3	.	.	TRBJ2-1	CASSQGSSSYNEQFF	TGCGCCAGCAGCCAAGGCTCGAGCTCCTACAATGAGCAGTTCTTC
TRBV7-2	.	.	TRBJ1-2	CASSLGSGKGDYGYTF	TGTGCCAGCAGCTTAGGATCAGGGAAGGGCGACTATGGCTACACCTTC